This T cell receptor beta chain is drawn from a study of blood T cell repertoires in COVID-19. Study-level information: Both acute and convalescent COVID-19 samples were obtained from the United States, Italy and Spain.

The ends were cut back, 3 bases at V and 4 bases at J, with 7 bases in the middle. CDR3 length: 12 residues. Worth noting for this clone: The sample contains more than one DNA sequence encoding this CDR3.

Original data processing: By means of reference gene primer amplification, nucleated cell counts were estimated. Sequenced by immunoSEQ multiplex PCR; TCRdb stores in-frame clones only, minus some. The DNA gave D and trimming, while V, J and clone size come from that table. The table shows 200,000 to 250,000 clones, with roughly 85% occurring only once. The receptor was isolated from a middle-aged man with acute or convalescent COVID-19. The chain joins TRBV12-3 or TRBV12-4 to TRBJ2-7; D is uncertain. Sequencing was carried out using peripheral blood. CDR3 loop: CASSLASYEQYF. The CDR3 region has the DNA TGTGCCAGCAGTTTGGCAAGTTACGAGCAGTACTTC.